Below are 31 T cell receptor beta chains sequenced from a single sample in a study of cytomegalovirus exposure and HLA in healthy donors. 13 Jbeta primers and 60 Vbeta primers were used for the PCR. Method: immunoSEQ multiplex PCR; TCRdb's copy keeps in-frame clones and lacks some. The sample holds some 210,000 clones, over 80% seen once. The specimen was PBMCs. These receptors came from a young man in good health and CMV-seronegative.

The chain recombines TRBV18 with TRBJ2-5, with 11 positions matching TRBD2. Unmatched junction bases numbered 6, after V lost 10 bases and J lost 5 bases. Germline V gene data show CDR1 as KGHSH and CDR2 as LQKENI. This CDR3 region has 13 residues. CDR3 region: CATTSGSTETQYF. In DNA form, the CDR3 reads TGTGCCACCACTAGCGGGAGTACGGAGACCCAGTACTTC.

The chain uses TRBV5-4 and TRBJ2-1; 11 nucleotides agree with TRBD2. Losses at the gene ends were 2 bases for V and 10 bases for J; bases not matched to a gene: 17. CDR3 length equals 18 residues. Germline V gene lookup returns CDR1 SGHNT and CDR2 YYREEE (reference sequence). CDR3: CASSFSLLGSGRAEEQFF. CDR3 nucleotide sequence: TGTGCCAGCAGCTTTTCTCTTTTAGGTAGCGGGAGGGCCGAGGAGCAGTTCTTC. The variable domain in full, completed from reference TRBV5-4 and TRBJ2-1, reads ETGVTQSPTHLIKTRGQQVTLRCSSQSGHNTVSWYQQALGQGPQFIFQYYREEENGRGNFPPRFSGLQFPNYSSELNVNALELDDSALYLCASSFSLLGSGRAEEQFFGPGTRLTVL.

The chain has TRBV5-1 and TRBJ2-5; D not resolved. Germline CDR1 and CDR2: SGHRS and YFSETQ. The length of the CDR3 is 13 residues. Trimming shortened V by 4 bases and J by 1 base, and 8 bases separated the two germline ends. CDR3 sequence (DNA): TGCGCCAGCAGCCTGACTGCCCAAGAGACCCAGTACTTC. Its protein is CASSLTAQETQYF.

V usage is TRBV2 and J usage is TRBJ2-5; 7 positions agree with TRBD1. V trimming: 2 bases; J trimming: 1 base; junction bases outside the gene matches: 7. This CDR3 has 16 amino acids. Germline V gene sequence: CDR1 SNHLY, CDR2 FYNNEI. The CDR3: CASSERGRPPQETQYF. The CDR3 DNA follows: TGTGCCAGCAGTGAAAGGGGGCGGCCCCCCCAAGAGACCCAGTACTTC.

The chain has TRBV7-2 and TRBJ1-1, with 9 positions matching TRBD1. This CDR3 has 14 amino acids. Germline values: CDR1 SGHTA, CDR2 FQGNSA. Germline trimming cut 5 bases from V and 5 bases from J; bases unmatched to any gene: 6. Here the CDR3 reads CASSIQGAGTEAFF. The DNA of the CDR3 is TGTGCCAGCAGCATACAGGGGGCAGGAACTGAAGCTTTCTTT. The entire variable domain, with the rest obtained from reference TRBV7-2 and TRBJ1-1, is as follows: GAGVSQSPSNKVTEKGKDVELRCDPISGHTALYWYRQSLGQGLEFLIYFQGNSAPDKSGLPSDRFSAERTGGSVSTLTIQRTQQEDSAVYLCASSIQGAGTEAFFGQGTRLTVV.

The chain couples TRBV28 to TRBJ1-5; D not resolved. CDR3 length equals 13 residues. V was clipped by 2 bases and J by 7 bases, with 9 bases between them. Germline V gene sequence: CDR1 MDHEN, CDR2 SYDVKM. CDR3 region: CASSLGPIQPQHF. As DNA, the CDR3 is TGTGCCAGCAGTTTAGGGCCAATACAGCCCCAGCATTTT.

The rearrangement links TRBV18 to TRBJ2-5; D remains unclear. The V end was cut by 5 bases, the J end by 3 bases, with 16 bases between. The CDR3 sequence is 15 residues long. Germline V lookup: CDR1 KGHSH, CDR2 LQKENI. The CDR3 nucleotides read TGTGCCAGCTCAGATTCCACGGGTGCCAAAGAGACCCAGTACTTC. Translation gives CASSDSTGAKETQYF.

The V call is TRBV5-1, the J call TRBJ2-5; 8 nucleotides agree with TRBD1. Trimming cost V 5 bases and J 2 bases; bases outside gene matches: 2. Germline lookup yields CDR1 SGHRS and CDR2 YFSETQ. The CDR3 covers 13 residues. The DNA for the CDR3 is TGCGCCAGCAGGCGGACAGGGCAAGAGACCCAGTACTTC. Encoded protein: CASRRTGQETQYF.

V and J are TRBV6-5 and TRBJ2-5; TRBD1 is a possible D gene (7 bases). Trimming took 2 bases from V and 5 from J, leaving 12 bases between them. The CDR3 spans 14 residues. CDR1 is MNHEY and CDR2 is SVGAGI in the germline V gene. CDR3 sequence reads: CASSYTQGRETQYF. In nucleotides, the CDR3 is TGTGCCAGCAGTTACACACAGGGGAGGGAGACCCAGTACTTC.

This clone was observed a single time. J is TRBJ1-3 and V is TRBV7-6; 8 bases align to TRBD1. Germline V gene lookup returns CDR1 SGHVS and CDR2 FNYEAQ. J lost 2 bases, V lost 5 bases, and 5 bases had no gene match. The CDR3 is 15 amino acids. This chain's CDR3 is CASSAQGAAGNTIYF. The CDR3 region has the DNA TGTGCCAGCAGCGCGCAGGGGGCGGCTGGAAACACCATATATTTT.

The J gene is TRBJ1-1, the V gene TRBV28; D call uncertain. The CDR3 spans 12 residues. Per the germline V gene, CDR1 is MDHEN and CDR2 is SYDVKM. V lost 6 bases and J lost 3, with 8 bases in between. The CDR3 region is CASRLGDTEAFF. The CDR3 nucleotides are TGTGCCAGCAGGCTCGGGGACACTGAAGCTTTCTTT.

The V call is TRBV28, the J call TRBJ1-5; D ambiguous. The CDR3 has 14 residues. Germline V gene data show CDR1 as MDHEN and CDR2 as SYDVKM. Trimming left V 6 bases short and J 4 bases short, with 13 bases between. Here the CDR3 reads CASSRIPGNQPQHF. CDR3 bases: TGTGCCAGCAGCCGGATCCCGGGAAATCAGCCCCAGCATTTT.

This chain uses TRBV9 with TRBJ2-3, with 11 bases that match TRBD2. V trimming: 3 bases; J trimming: 6 bases; junction bases outside the gene matches: 6. The germline CDR1 and CDR2 sequences are SGDLS and YYNGEE. There are 15 residues in the CDR3. This CDR3 is CASSASGRPGDTQYF. The CDR3 DNA is TGTGCCAGCAGCGCTAGCGGGAGGCCCGGGGATACGCAGTATTTT.

This chain uses TRBV28 with TRBJ2-2; 7 bases fit TRBD1. This CDR3 region has 17 residues. The junction had 10 bases not matched to a gene; V was cut back by 5 bases and J by 1 base. Germline loops: CDR1 MDHEN, CDR2 SYDVKM. CDR3 in amino acids: CASSNPGTVMNTGELFF. The CDR3 DNA reads TGTGCCAGCAGTAACCCCGGGACAGTTATGAACACCGGGGAGCTGTTTTTT. Complete variable domain (other parts from reference TRBV28 and TRBJ2-2): DVKVTQSSRYLVKRTGEKVFLECVQDMDHENMFWYRQDPGLGLRLIYFSYDVKMKEKGDIPEGYSVSREKKERFSLILESASTNQTSMYLCASSNPGTVMNTGELFFGEGSRLTVL.

As DNA, the CDR3 is TGTGCCAGCGGTGGGATGACGGGGGGGCGCGACACCGGGGAGCTGTTTTTT. Amino acids: CASGGMTGGRDTGELFF. This chain links TRBV2 with TRBJ2-2; TRBD2 matches at 8 bases. V shed 8 bases and J 3 bases; nucleotides not matched to a gene: 14. This CDR3 comprises 17 residues. The germline V gene has CDR1 SNHLY and CDR2 FYNNEI.

This chain connects TRBV2 to TRBJ1-2, with TRBD1 matching over 8 bases. The CDR3 spans 13 residues. The ends lost 7 bases at V and 7 bases at J; junction bases unmatched: 8. The germline CDR1 and CDR2 sequences are SNHLY and FYNNEI. This CDR3 is CASKPGQGVGYTF. CDR3 nucleotide sequence: TGTGCCAGCAAACCCGGACAGGGCGTTGGCTACACCTTC.

This sequence joins TRBV9 and TRBJ1-2, with 7 bases fitting TRBD1. J lost 4 bases, V lost 4 bases, and 4 bases had no gene match. The CDR3 totals 13 residues. CDR1 and CDR2 (germline): SGDLS, YYNGEE. The CDR3 protein is CASSFTGVYGYTF. The CDR3 DNA is TGTGCCAGCAGCTTTACAGGGGTCTATGGCTACACCTTC.

The chain combines TRBV6-5 with TRBJ2-1, with 7 bases that match TRBD1. Germline-derived CDR1 and CDR2 are MNHEY and SVGAGI. The CDR3 is 15 amino acids. The V and J ends lost 6 bases and 7 bases, in that order; junction bases with no gene match: 12. CDR3 DNA: TGTGCCAGCAGCCGAGGGACAGAGCTAGTTAATGAGCAGTTCTTC. Encoded protein: CASSRGTELVNEQFF.

This clone occurred once. The gene calls are TRBV7-9 and TRBJ2-1; 7 bases map to TRBD2. This CDR3 is 15 amino acids long. Germline-derived CDR1 and CDR2 are SEHNR and FQNEAQ (reference sequence). J was trimmed by 10 bases and V by 5 bases; bases with no gene match: 14. Written as DNA, the CDR3 is TGTGCCAGCAGCCCCGGGGGGAGGGGAGTGCGGGAGCAGTTCTTC. This encodes CASSPGGRGVREQFF.

The chain joins TRBV27 to TRBJ2-6; the match to TRBD2 covers 8 bases. Germline CDR1 is MNHEY and CDR2 is SMNVEV (reference sequence). This CDR3 has 17 amino acids. V lost 4 bases and J lost 0; bases outside the gene matches: 5. The CDR3 loop is CASSSGGEPSGANVLTF. The CDR3 DNA reads TGTGCCAGCAGTTCGGGGGGGGAGCCCTCTGGGGCCAACGTCCTGACTTTC. Using reference TRBV27 and TRBJ2-6 for the parts outside the CDR3, the full variable domain is EAQVTQNPRYLITVTGKKLTVTCSQNMNHEYMSWYRQDPGLGLRQIYYSMNVEVTDKGDVPEGYKVSRKEKRNFPLILESPSPNQTSLYFCASSSGGEPSGANVLTFGAGSRLTVL.

The chain links TRBV5-8 to TRBJ1-1, with TRBD1 matching over 7 bases. V gave up 7 bases and J gave up 3 bases; unmatched junction bases: 6. Germline V gene data show CDR1 as SGHTS and CDR2 as YDEGEE. This CDR3 region has 13 residues. The CDR3 DNA reads as TGTGCCAGCCGCGGACAGGTGGACACTGAAGCTTTCTTT. Protein sequence: CASRGQVDTEAFF. Full variable domain (rest looked up from reference TRBV5-8 and TRBJ1-1): EAGVTQSPTHLIKTRGQQATLRCSPISGHTSVYWYQQALGLGLQFLLWYDEGEERNRGNFPPRFSGRQFPNYSSELNVNALELEDSALYLCASRGQVDTEAFFGQGTRLTVV.

This chain uses TRBV5-1 with TRBJ2-7; TRBD2 matches 10 bases. The V segment lost 0 bases and the J segment 2 bases; nucleotides outside the gene matches: 11. Germline V gene data show CDR1 as SGHRS and CDR2 as YFSETQ. The CDR3 sequence is 18 residues long. CDR3 in amino acids: CASSLGSSGSFTTYEQYF. CDR3 nucleotides: TGCGCCAGCAGCTTGGGATCTAGCGGGAGCTTCACAACCTACGAGCAGTACTTC.

The J gene is TRBJ1-2, the V gene TRBV5-4; 7 nucleotides agree with TRBD1. After removal of 5 bases from V and 3 bases from J, the junction contained 4 bases not matched to a gene. This CDR3 spans 13 amino acids. The germline V gene has CDR1 SGHNT and CDR2 YYREEE (reference sequence). The CDR3 sequence: CASSTGTDYGYTF. The CDR3 bases are TGTGCCAGCAGTACCGGGACAGACTATGGCTACACCTTC. Drawing the rest from reference TRBV5-4 and TRBJ1-2, the complete variable domain is ETGVTQSPTHLIKTRGQQVTLRCSSQSGHNTVSWYQQALGQGPQFIFQYYREEENGRGNFPPRFSGLQFPNYSSELNVNALELDDSALYLCASSTGTDYGYTFGSGTRLTVV.

The sample holds one count of this clone. The CDR3 sequence: CASSLAGNSYNEQFF. The CDR3, as DNA: TGTGCCAGCAGTTTGGCAGGGAACTCCTACAATGAGCAGTTCTTC. The chain links TRBV28 to TRBJ2-1, with a weak D call TRBD1 (5 bases). V dropped 3 bases and J dropped 0 bases, with 9 bases sitting between them. This CDR3 spans 15 amino acids. The germline gives CDR1 MDHEN, CDR2 SYDVKM.

The CDR3: CASSLGWGRTYEQYF. Written as DNA, the CDR3 is TGCGCCAGCAGCTTGGGGTGGGGGCGGACCTACGAGCAGTACTTC. The rearrangement links TRBV5-1 to TRBJ2-7; possible D gene TRBD1, 6 bases. The CDR3 is made up of 15 amino acids. Germline V gene data show CDR1 as SGHRS and CDR2 as YFSETQ. Trimming took off 0 bases at V and 2 bases at J, with 12 bases between the two ends.

On this clone: The limits of the CDR3 on the DNA are not certain, so only TCRdb's listed CDR3 is given. J is TRBJ2-1 and V is TRBV5-1; the table's D call TRBD1 went unverified against the DNA. The CDR3 spans 13 residues, counting both ends. The germline V gene has CDR1 SGHRS and CDR2 YFSETQ. CDR3 residues: CASSLFGQGATFF.

The chain recombines TRBV7-2 with TRBJ2-3, with D possibly matching TRBD2 (5 bases). The germline CDR1 and CDR2 sequences are SGHTA and FQGNSA. The CDR3 is 15 amino acids. V lost 5 bases, J lost 3 bases, and 15 bases lay in between. The CDR3 nucleotides are TGTGCCAGCAGCCGCCTACTAGGGCTTACAGATACGCAGTATTTT. Its translation is CASSRLLGLTDTQYF. The full variable domain, its missing parts supplied by reference TRBV7-2 and TRBJ2-3, is GAGVSQSPSNKVTEKGKDVELRCDPISGHTALYWYRQSLGQGLEFLIYFQGNSAPDKSGLPSDRFSAERTGGSVSTLTIQRTQQEDSAVYLCASSRLLGLTDTQYFGPGTRLTVL.

V gene TRBV5-1 combines with J gene TRBJ1-1, with 8 bases fitting TRBD1. The CDR3 is 15 residues long. CDR1 is SGHRS and CDR2 is YFSETQ in the germline V gene. The trim removed 4 bases at V and 0 bases at J, leaving 5 bases unmatched. The CDR3 DNA reads as TGCGCCAGCAGCGCCCTACAGGGGGTGAACACTGAAGCTTTCTTT. Amino acid sequence: CASSALQGVNTEAFF.

On this clone: The same CDR3 arises from other DNA sequences in this sample as well. CDR3 sequence reads: CASSGNTEAFF. The CDR3 DNA reads as TGTGCCTCCTCGGGGAACACTGAAGCTTTCTTT. This chain uses TRBV6-1 with TRBJ1-1; D call uncertain. The V gene lost 11 bases and the J gene lost 1 base, with 8 bases spanning the gap. There are 11 residues in the CDR3. Germline assignment: CDR1 MNHNS and CDR2 SASEGT.

The genes are TRBV5-1 and TRBJ2-3, with D tentatively TRBD1 (6 bases). The V gene's germline CDR1 is SGHRS and CDR2 YFSETQ. Between the trimmed V and J ends, which lost 6 bases and 1 base, there was a span of 12 bases. This CDR3 is 14 amino acids long. CDR3: CASTGTSGTDTQYF. DNA of the CDR3: TGCGCCAGCACGGGGACATCGGGCACAGATACGCAGTATTTT.

The CDR3 coding sequence is TGTGCCAGCAGGGGGACAGGCAATCTCCCAGGGACGCAGTATTTT. Amino acids: CASRGTGNLPGTQYF. The chain carries TRBV27 and TRBJ2-3; 8 nucleotides line up with TRBD1. The germline gives CDR1 MNHEY, CDR2 SMNVEV (reference sequence). V lost 6 bases, J lost 9 bases, and 14 bases stayed unmatched. The CDR3 runs to 15 residues.